A single sample is the source of the 28 T cell receptor beta chains below, sequenced in a study of T cells in Graves' hyperthyroidism and ophthalmopathy. TCR beta CDR3 region amplification was performed from RNA transcripts. The HTBI set primed first-round TCR CDR3 RT-PCR. TCRdb processed the multiplex PCR reads anew with MiXCR; each CDR3 protein has one entry. The data contain roughly 500,000 distinct CDR3 sequences, around 22% of them singletons. The material sequenced was blood. These receptors came from a woman aged 30 to 39 with Graves' ophthalmopathy.

The V call is TRBV3-1, the J call TRBJ1-1, with no clear D. Germline V gene lookup returns CDR1 LGHDT and CDR2 YNNKEL (reference sequence). The CDR3 runs 15 residues. V was shortened by 0 bases and J by 3 bases, with 11 bases between the two germline ends. The CDR3 region has the DNA TGTGCCAGCAGCCAAGATTTACGGAGGCACACTGAAGCTTTCTTT. It yields the protein CASSQDLRRHTEAFF.

This clonotype was seen at least ten times. The chain is built from TRBV19 and TRBJ1-1; TRBD1 matches at 8 bases. Trimming removed 7 bases from V and 1 base from J; junction bases left unmatched: 14. The CDR3 has 17 residues. CDR1 and CDR2 (germline): LNHDA, SQIVND (reference sequence). The CDR3 DNA sequence: TGTGCCAGTAAGTTCGTGTATCTGGGACAGGAGAACACTGAAGCTTTCTTT. Translation: CASKFVYLGQENTEAFF.

This clonotype was observed at least ten times. The chain couples TRBV12-3 or TRBV12-4 to TRBJ1-3; D unclear. This CDR3 region has 14 residues. V lost 6 bases, J lost 1 base, and 10 bases lay in between. The CDR3 coding sequence is TGTGCCAGCAGCTCAAGTCCATCTGGAAACACCATATATTTT. It yields the protein CASSSSPSGNTIYF.

Ten or more counts support this clonotype. The genes are TRBV20-1 and TRBJ2-7; no clear D gene. In germline, CDR1 is DFQATT, CDR2 SNEGSKA (reference sequence). V lost 0 bases to trimming and J lost 3 bases, with 9 bases between them. The CDR3 spans 13 residues. The CDR3 sequence: CSARDPQVYEQYF. DNA for the CDR3: TGCAGTGCTAGAGATCCGCAGGTCTACGAGCAGTACTTC.

This clonotype appeared many times. V is TRBV20-1 and J is TRBJ1-2; unclear D gene. The length of the CDR3 is 14 residues. Trimming pared 1 base from V and 5 bases from J, leaving 14 bases between. Looked up from germline, CDR1 is DFQATT and CDR2 is SNEGSKA (reference sequence). The CDR3 sequence: CSARGYESHYGYTF. Here the CDR3 DNA reads TGCAGTGCTAGAGGGTACGAGAGCCATTATGGCTACACCTTC.

This clonotype was seen repeatedly, ten times or more. The rearrangement joins TRBV6-5 to TRBJ1-1, with unresolved D. The germline V gene encodes CDR1 MNHEY and CDR2 SVGAGI. The CDR3 is made up of 15 amino acids. V was shortened by 3 bases and J by 0 bases, with 11 bases between the two germline ends. The CDR3 nucleotides are TGTGCCAGCAGTTATCGTTGGGGAATGAACACTGAAGCTTTCTTT. Protein product: CASSYRWGMNTEAFF.

This clonotype has only a few counts. The chain uses TRBV6-2 or TRBV6-3 and TRBJ2-3, with no clear D. The germline gives CDR1 MNHEY, CDR2 SVGEGT. Trimming took 7 bases from V and 2 from J, leaving 16 bases between them. The CDR3 is made up of 15 amino acids. CDR3 loop: CASISPKGFTDTQYF. CDR3 nucleotide sequence: TGTGCCAGCATCTCCCCGAAGGGCTTCACAGATACGCAGTATTTT.

This clonotype is medium-sized. This chain joins TRBV27 and TRBJ2-7, with 8 bases lining up with TRBD1. The germline V gene encodes CDR1 MNHEY and CDR2 SMNVEV (reference sequence). The CDR3 length is 14 residues. After removal of 1 base from V and 4 bases from J, the junction contained 3 bases not matched to a gene. The chain's CDR3 is CASSLLDRVYEQYF. CDR3 DNA: TGTGCCAGCAGTTTATTGGACAGGGTGTACGAGCAGTACTTC.

The gene calls are TRBV27 and TRBJ1-5, with unresolved D. This CDR3 is 15 amino acids long. The V gene lost 6 bases and the J gene lost 1 base, with 13 bases spanning the gap. The germline V gene has CDR1 MNHEY and CDR2 SMNVEV (reference sequence). The CDR3 loop reads CASRLTGRSNQPQHF. The DNA of the CDR3 is TGTGCCAGCAGACTGACTGGCAGGAGCAATCAGCCCCAGCATTTT.

The chain employs TRBV6-1 and TRBJ1-1; D unresolved. CDR3 length: 15 residues. V was pared by 5 bases and J by 0 bases, with 13 bases between. Germline V lookup: CDR1 MNHNS, CDR2 SASEGT. The chain's CDR3 is CASSRTGTLNTEAFF. The CDR3 DNA sequence: TGTGCCAGCAGTCGAACCGGAACCCTGAACACTGAAGCTTTCTTT.

Many counts were recorded for this clonotype. This sequence joins TRBV6-2 or TRBV6-3 and TRBJ1-1; D uncertain. Per germline, CDR1 MNHEY and CDR2 SVGEGT. V lost 5 bases and J 2 bases, leaving 12 bases between the germline ends. This CDR3 comprises 14 residues. As DNA, the CDR3 is TGTGCCAGCAGTCGCGCGACGGGAAACACTGAAGCTTTCTTT. Translation: CASSRATGNTEAFF.

This clonotype was observed a handful of times. The chain recombines TRBV4-1 with TRBJ1-2, with no clear D. From germline, CDR1 is MGHRA and CDR2 YSYEKL. This CDR3 is built from 13 residues. Trimming shortened V by 0 bases and J by 5 bases, and 7 bases separated the two germline ends. CDR3 sequence reads: CASSQETVYGYTF. The CDR3 DNA is TGCGCCAGCAGCCAAGAAACAGTATATGGCTACACCTTC.

This clonotype was counted many times. The J gene is TRBJ2-7, the V gene TRBV20-1; tentative D call: TRBD1 (5 bases). The germline V and J ends were trimmed by 3 bases and 6 bases, with 9 bases remaining between them. Germline loops: CDR1 DFQATT, CDR2 SNEGSKA (reference sequence). The CDR3 is made up of 11 amino acids. CDR3 bases: TGCAGTGCTAGCCAGGGCCGCGAGCAGTACTTC. Encoded protein: CSASQGREQYF.

There are many counts of this clonotype. The chain uses TRBV15 and TRBJ2-5; D tentatively fits TRBD1 or TRBD2 (7 bases each). Germline-derived CDR1 and CDR2 are LNHNV and YYDKDF (reference sequence). This CDR3 comprises 15 residues. Trimming left V 0 bases short and J 4 bases short, with 12 bases between. CDR3 protein: CATSRDSRGGETQYF. The CDR3, as DNA: TGTGCCACCAGCAGAGATTCCAGGGGGGGAGAGACCCAGTACTTC. The complete variable domain, with remaining parts taken from reference TRBV15 and TRBJ2-5, reads DAMVIQNPRYQVTQFGKPVTLSCSQTLNHNVMYWYQQKSSQAPKLLFHYYDKDFNNEADTPDNFQSRRPNTSFCFLDIRSPGLGDTAMYLCATSRDSRGGETQYFGPGTRLLVL.

The chain links TRBV13 to TRBJ2-5, with TRBD1 matching 7 bases. Losses at the gene ends were 5 bases for V and 5 bases for J; bases not matched to a gene: 8. The length of the CDR3 is 14 residues. The germline V gene encodes CDR1 PRHDT and CDR2 FYEKMQ (reference sequence). Here the CDR3 DNA reads TGTGCCAGCAGCCCCGCATCGACAGGGGAGACCCAGTACTTC. Translation: CASSPASTGETQYF.

The chain links TRBV7-3 to TRBJ1-1; 8 positions match TRBD1. The CDR3 consists of 15 residues. Germline trimming cut 3 bases from V and 1 base from J; bases unmatched to any gene: 4. From germline, CDR1 is SGHTA and CDR2 FQGTGA. The CDR3 protein is CASSFQGAQNTEAFF. In DNA form, the CDR3 reads TGTGCCAGCAGCTTCCAGGGGGCCCAGAACACTGAAGCTTTCTTT.

This clonotype was seen repeatedly, ten times or more. The chain recombines TRBV4-1 with TRBJ1-5; TRBD1 aligns across 7 bases. CDR3 size: 17 residues. J was trimmed by 6 bases and V by 4 bases; bases with no gene match: 15. From germline, CDR1 is MGHRA and CDR2 YSYEKL. DNA of the CDR3: TGCGCCAGCAGCCCCGGACAGGCCGGAATTGACCGTCAGCCCCAGCATTTT. Protein sequence: CASSPGQAGIDRQPQHF.

This clonotype was seen repeatedly, ten times or more. The chain links TRBV6-1 to TRBJ1-2; D ambiguous. The CDR3 runs 13 residues. V was trimmed by 7 bases and J by 8 bases, leaving 17 bases between them. Germline CDR1 is MNHNS and CDR2 is SASEGT. As DNA, the CDR3 is TGTGCCAGCACTCCATTCGGGGATTGGGGCTACACCTTC. Its translation: CASTPFGDWGYTF.

This clonotype was seen ten or more times. A much larger clone lies one base from this, so it may be a read error. The V and J genes are TRBV6-1 and TRBJ1-5; 9 bases line up with TRBD1. Germline lookup yields CDR1 MNHNS and CDR2 SASEGT. The J segment lost 2 bases and the V segment lost 1 base, leaving 12 bases of the junction unmatched. The CDR3 extends over 19 amino acids. The CDR3 nucleotides read TGTGCCAGCAGTGAAGGAGGGGGACAGGGTCCCTATGGCAATCAGCCCCAGCATTTT. It codes for CASSEGGGQGPYGNQPQHF.

This clonotype occurred a few times. This chain links TRBV10-1 with TRBJ2-7; D may be TRBD1 (6 bases). This CDR3 is 14 amino acids long. Germline lookup yields CDR1 WNHNN and CDR2 SYGVQD (reference sequence). V was cut by 2 bases and J by 5 bases, with 13 bases left in between. The DNA for the CDR3 is TGCGCCAGCAGTGAGACAGGGCTCGAGGACGAGCAGTACTTC. It specifies CASSETGLEDEQYF.

The rearrangement uses TRBV27 and TRBJ2-7; 7 bases map to TRBD1. CDR1 is MNHEY, CDR2 SMNVEV, per germline (reference sequence). This CDR3 contains 15 residues. The V and J ends lost 6 bases and 1 base, in that order; junction bases with no gene match: 9. In DNA, the CDR3 is TGTGCCAGCAGCTACGGAAGGGGGCAGTCCTACGAGCAGTACTTC. Its translation: CASSYGRGQSYEQYF.

In this sample, this clonotype turned up many times. CDR3: CASSDWDHEETQYF. The DNA of the CDR3 is TGTGCCAGCAGCGACTGGGACCACGAAGAGACCCAGTACTTC. The gene calls are TRBV6-8 and TRBJ2-5; D might be TRBD1 or TRBD2, each matching 5 bases. This CDR3 is 14 amino acids long. Trimming removed 6 bases at V and 3 bases at J, with 14 bases between. Germline-derived CDR1 and CDR2 are MNHGY and SAAAGT.

The rearrangement links TRBV9 to TRBJ2-7, with D possibly TRBD2 on 6 matching bases. The CDR3 extends over 14 amino acids. Germline V gene sequence: CDR1 SGDLS, CDR2 YYNGEE. V lost 7 bases and J 7 bases, leaving 21 bases between the germline ends. CDR3 nucleotide sequence: TGTGCCAGCGACCTTAACGGTGGGGCGGGGGAGCAGTACTTC. Amino acid sequence: CASDLNGGAGEQYF.

The chain carries TRBV6-1 and TRBJ1-2; D is uncertain. The V end was cut by 8 bases, the J end by 4 bases, with 14 bases between. The CDR3 covers 13 residues. Germline CDR1 and CDR2: MNHNS and SASEGT. DNA for the CDR3: TGTGCCAGCGGGGAAAGGGAACTCTATGGCTACACCTTC. Translating gives CASGERELYGYTF.

The chain joins TRBV29-1 to TRBJ2-7; 7 bases map to TRBD2. V was clipped by 5 bases and J by 7 bases; unmatched bases: 8. Germline-derived CDR1 and CDR2 are SQVTM and ANQGSEA. The CDR3 length is 12 residues. The CDR3 loop reads CSVRGRGDEQYF. In nucleotides, the CDR3 is TGCAGCGTTCGTGGGAGGGGAGATGAGCAGTACTTC.

This clonotype was counted a few times. The chain uses TRBV7-8 and TRBJ1-5; no definite D call. V lost 3 bases, J lost 4 bases, and 7 bases lay in between. The CDR3 is 13 amino acids. Germline V gene data show CDR1 as SGHVS and CDR2 as FQNEAQ. The CDR3 sequence is CASSFTANQPQHF. CDR3 nucleotide sequence: TGTGCCAGCAGCTTTACAGCGAATCAGCCCCAGCATTTT.

In its sample, this clonotype was seen once. This chain joins TRBV7-3 and TRBJ2-5, with no clear D. The V gene's germline CDR1 is SGHTA and CDR2 FQGTGA. Trimming took off 5 bases at V and 4 bases at J, with 14 bases between the two ends. The CDR3 covers 14 residues. The chain's CDR3 is CASSMGHSGETQYF. In DNA form, the CDR3 reads TGTGCCAGCAGCATGGGCCATTCGGGAGAGACCCAGTACTTC.

This clonotype has a count of ten or more. The V and J genes are TRBV28 and TRBJ2-7; 12 bases fit TRBD2. The CDR3 totals 16 residues. The J segment lost 0 bases and the V segment lost 5 bases, leaving 5 bases of the junction unmatched. The germline CDR1 and CDR2 sequences are MDHEN and SYDVKM. CDR3 loop: CASSPPGLAGSYEQYF. CDR3 bases: TGTGCCAGCAGTCCACCGGGACTAGCGGGCTCCTACGAGCAGTACTTC.